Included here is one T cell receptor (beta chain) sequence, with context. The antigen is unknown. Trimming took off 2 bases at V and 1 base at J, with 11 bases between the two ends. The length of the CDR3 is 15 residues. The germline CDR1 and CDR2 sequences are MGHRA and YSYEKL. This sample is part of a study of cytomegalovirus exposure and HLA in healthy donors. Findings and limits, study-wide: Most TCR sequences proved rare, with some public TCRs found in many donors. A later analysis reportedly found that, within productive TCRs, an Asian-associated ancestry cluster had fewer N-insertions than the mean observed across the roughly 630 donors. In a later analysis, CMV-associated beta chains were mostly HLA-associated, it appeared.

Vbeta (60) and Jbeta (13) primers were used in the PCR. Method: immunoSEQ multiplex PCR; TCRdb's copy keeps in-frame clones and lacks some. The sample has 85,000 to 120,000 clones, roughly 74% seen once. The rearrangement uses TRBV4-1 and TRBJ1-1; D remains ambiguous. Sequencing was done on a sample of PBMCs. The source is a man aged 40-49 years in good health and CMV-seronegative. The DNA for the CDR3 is TGCGCCAGCAGCCAATTAGAGGGCTCGAACACTGAAGCTTTCTTT. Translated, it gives CASSQLEGSNTEAFF.